One and the same sample provided the 3 T cell receptor beta chains below, sequenced in a study of T-cell reconstitution after alpha-beta-depleted transplantation in children. A library of TCRbeta sequences, prepared with unique molecular identifiers, was generated. MiXCR, run by TCRdb on the PCR reads, gives a single entry per CDR3 protein. The sample carries about 980,000 distinct CDR3 sequences, under 30% recorded once. Sequencing was performed on PBMCs, mostly from graft donor cells, taken 360 days after TCRalphabeta/CD19-depleted stem cell transplant. The receptor set was obtained from a boy less than two years old who had a stem cell transplant for SCID, so the T cells may come from the graft donor.

This sequence joins TRBV7-9 and TRBJ2-7; 9 positions agree with TRBD1. CDR3 length equals 15 residues. The V and J ends lost 5 bases and 3 bases, in that order; junction bases with no gene match: 8. The germline gives CDR1 SEHNR, CDR2 FQNEAQ (reference sequence). The CDR3 DNA is TGTGCCAGCAGCCCCGGGACAGGGATTATCTACGAGCAGTACTTC. Residues: CASSPGTGIIYEQYF.

CDR3 nucleotide sequence: TGTGCCAGCAGCGTCGACAGCTTCTATGGCTACACCTTC. It encodes CASSVDSFYGYTF. The V and J genes are TRBV9 and TRBJ1-2, with a possible D match to TRBD1 (5 bases). Trimming left V 2 bases short and J 4 bases short, with 9 bases between. CDR1 SGDLS and CDR2 YYNGEE come from the germline V gene. The length of the CDR3 is 13 residues.

The rearrangement links TRBV5-1 to TRBJ2-2, with D unresolved. Trimming took 0 bases from V and 6 from J, leaving 12 bases between them. This CDR3 is 15 amino acids long. Per germline, CDR1 SGHRS and CDR2 YFSETQ. CDR3 nucleotide sequence: TGCGCCAGCAGCTTGGTGGCCGGGCATCCCGGGGAGCTGTTTTTT. This codes for CASSLVAGHPGELFF.